The rows below give T cell receptor beta chains drawn from one sample of a study of regulatory T cells in long-lasting Graves disease. TCRdb ran MiXCR on the multiplex PCR reads and lists one entry per CDR3 protein. The sample records approximately 380,000 distinct CDR3 sequences, less than 25% being singletons. The sequencing used peripheral blood mononuclear cells (PBMCs), collected when the disease was refractory, from a patient treated with antithyroid drugs. The receptors come from a female donor with Graves disease. Each CDR3 is given with its conserved first and last residue. The D gene is left open where the match is weak. Expanded clones are given a class, and other clones once, few, many or no size at all.

D: NA
V: TRBV6-5
size: many
J: TRBJ2-7
DNA: TGTGCCAGCAGTTACGTCGACGCAGGGTGGGGCGAGCAGTACTTC
CDR3: CASSYVDAGWGEQYF

D: NA
V: TRBV20-1
size: few
J: TRBJ1-5
DNA: TGCAGTGCTACCCAGACCCTGAATAGCAATCAGCCCCAGCATTTT
CDR3: CSATQTLNSNQPQHF

D: NA
V: TRBV27
size: many
J: TRBJ1-2
DNA: TGTGCCAGCAGTTCTACGCCCGATGGTAGGGGGTTCAACTATGGCTACACCTTC
CDR3: CASSSTPDGRGFNYGYTF

D: NA
V: TRBV30
size: NA
J: TRBJ1-2
DNA: TGTGCCTGGAGTGTGGGCCAGCCCGCTGGCACCTTC
CDR3: CAWSVGQPAGTF

D: TRBD1
V: TRBV12-3/TRBV12-4
size: many
J: TRBJ1-5
DNA: TGTGCCAGCAGCCACTCGGACAGGAACAATCAGCCCCAGCATTTT
CDR3: CASSHSDRNNQPQHF

D: TRBD2
V: TRBV6-1
size: few
J: TRBJ2-1
DNA: TGTGCCAGCAGTGGCGGGACTAGCGGGTCCAGTGAGCAGTTCTTC
CDR3: CASSGGTSGSSEQFF

D: NA
V: TRBV5-1
size: NA
J: TRBJ2-1
DNA: TGCGCCAGCAGAGGAGGTAAGAATGGCTACAATGAGCAGTTCTTC
CDR3: CASRGGKNGYNEQFF

D: TRBD2
V: TRBV15
size: NA
J: TRBJ2-5
DNA: TGTGCCACCAGCAGAGATCCGGGACTAGCGGACCAAGGGACCCAGTACTTC
CDR3: CATSRDPGLADQGTQYF

D: NA
V: TRBV6-1
size: many
J: TRBJ1-2
DNA: TGTGCCAGCAGCGCTTACGGGGTTGACTATGGCTACACCTTC
CDR3: CASSAYGVDYGYTF

D: NA
V: TRBV19
size: few
J: TRBJ1-1
DNA: TGTGCCACAGGCGCGACGTTGAACACTGAAGCTTTCTTT
CDR3: CATGATLNTEAFF

D: NA
V: TRBV6-9
size: many
J: TRBJ2-7
DNA: TGTGCCAGCAGTTACTCCGGACTAAGCTACGAGCAGTACTTC
CDR3: CASSYSGLSYEQYF

D: NA
V: TRBV9
size: few
J: TRBJ1-1
DNA: TGTGCCAGCAGCGTAGCTTCTCAGGGCTGGAACACTGAAGCTTTCTTT
CDR3: CASSVASQGWNTEAFF

D: TRBD1
V: TRBV11-2
size: many
J: TRBJ2-4
DNA: TGTGCCAGCAGCTACAACAGGGGGGACATTCAGTACTTC
CDR3: CASSYNRGDIQYF

D: TRBD1
V: TRBV6-1
size: many
J: TRBJ2-5
DNA: TGTGCCAGCCACGGGACAGGGGGGCAAGAGACCCAGTACTTC
CDR3: CASHGTGGQETQYF

D: NA
V: TRBV4-3
size: NA
J: TRBJ1-2
DNA: TGCGCCAGCAGCCAAGATGAGTTCAGGGGCTACACCTTC
CDR3: CASSQDEFRGYTF

D: NA
V: TRBV7-2
size: many
J: TRBJ2-5
DNA: TGTGCCAGCAGCTTAGCGTGGGGGGTAGTGGGAGAGACCCAGTACTTC
CDR3: CASSLAWGVVGETQYF

D: TRBD1
V: TRBV6-2/TRBV6-3
size: few
J: TRBJ1-6
DNA: TGTGCCAGCAGAAAAACACAGGGGGGAATTTCACCCCTCCACTTT
CDR3: CASRKTQGGISPLHF

D: NA
V: TRBV12-3/TRBV12-4
size: many
J: TRBJ2-7
DNA: TGTGCCAGCAGTTTAGCAGGGTCCACCTCCTACTACGAGCAGTACTTC
CDR3: CASSLAGSTSYYEQYF

D: NA
V: TRBV10-3
size: NA
J: TRBJ2-7
DNA: TGTGCCATCAGTGATAATAACGGGACGCGTACCTACGAGCAGTACTTC
CDR3: CAISDNNGTRTYEQYF

D: NA
V: TRBV18
size: NA
J: TRBJ2-5
DNA: TGTGCCAGCTCCGCCACGGAGACCCAGTACTTC
CDR3: CASSATETQYF

D: NA
V: TRBV7-8
size: few
J: TRBJ1-2
DNA: TGTGCCAGCAGTCAGACAGGCGGCGCCTATGGCTACACCTTC
CDR3: CASSQTGGAYGYTF

D: NA
V: TRBV6-5
size: NA
J: TRBJ2-1
DNA: TGTGCCAGCAGTTACTTCGGTGTTGGCCTGAAGCACGATGAGCAGTTCTTC
CDR3: CASSYFGVGLKHDEQFF

D: TRBD1
V: TRBV24-1
size: few
J: TRBJ2-5
DNA: TGTGCCACCAGTGATTCCCATCCCCAGGGGGCCGGTCCCCAGTACTTC
CDR3: CATSDSHPQGAGPQYF

D: NA
V: TRBV20-1
size: NA
J: TRBJ1-5
DNA: TGCAGTGCTCGGGACCCGAGGGGCAATCAGCCCCAGCATTTT
CDR3: CSARDPRGNQPQHF

D: NA
V: TRBV20-1
size: NA
J: TRBJ1-1
DNA: TGCAGTGCTAGAGCTGTCACGGAAAACACTGAAGCTTTCTTT
CDR3: CSARAVTENTEAFF

D: NA
V: TRBV7-2
size: many
J: TRBJ2-7
DNA: TGTGCCAGCAGCAGGCGACAGACTTACGAGCAGTACTTC
CDR3: CASSRRQTYEQYF

D: TRBD1
V: TRBV30
size: few
J: TRBJ1-4
DNA: TGTGCCTGGAGTGTACGAGTGGGGACAGGGGTGTCGGAAAAACTGTTTTTT
CDR3: CAWSVRVGTGVSEKLFF

D: NA
V: TRBV27
size: few
J: TRBJ1-1
DNA: TGTGCCAGCAGTTTATCCCTGGCAACTGAAGCTTTCTTT
CDR3: CASSLSLATEAFF

D: NA
V: TRBV19
size: few
J: TRBJ1-2
DNA: TGTGCCAGTAGTATAATGGGATCCTATGGCTACACCTTC
CDR3: CASSIMGSYGYTF

D: NA
V: TRBV4-1
size: many
J: TRBJ2-7
DNA: TGCGCCAGCAGCCAAGAACAGGGCAGCTACGAGCAGTACTTC
CDR3: CASSQEQGSYEQYF

D: NA
V: TRBV18
size: NA
J: TRBJ2-7
DNA: TGTGCCAGCTCACCGGGTTCAGGGCTGCGGAACGAGCAGTACTTC
CDR3: CASSPGSGLRNEQYF

D: NA
V: TRBV11-2
size: many
J: TRBJ2-7
DNA: TGTGCCAGCAGCCCAGGGACCTACGAGCAGTACTTC
CDR3: CASSPGTYEQYF

D: NA
V: TRBV4-3
size: few
J: TRBJ2-7
DNA: TGCGCCAGCAGCCAAGCCCACGATTCTATATACGAGCAGTACTTC
CDR3: CASSQAHDSIYEQYF

D: NA
V: TRBV11-2
size: many
J: TRBJ2-7
DNA: TGTGCCAGCAGCTCGGGATGGGGCTCCTACGAGCAGTACTTC
CDR3: CASSSGWGSYEQYF

D: TRBD2
V: TRBV10-1
size: many
J: TRBJ2-7
DNA: TGCGCCAGCAGTGAGCCCCACAGGACTAGCGGGAGTTACGAGCAGTACTTC
CDR3: CASSEPHRTSGSYEQYF

D: NA
V: TRBV3-1
size: few
J: TRBJ2-7
DNA: TGTGCCAGCAGCCAAGATCAGAAGCGCAGCTACGAGCAGTACTTC
CDR3: CASSQDQKRSYEQYF

D: NA
V: TRBV5-1
size: NA
J: TRBJ2-7
DNA: TGCGCCAGCAGCTTGGGACAGTCCGAGCAGTACTTC
CDR3: CASSLGQSEQYF

D: NA
V: TRBV27
size: NA
J: TRBJ2-7
DNA: TGTGCCAGCAGCCCTGACGGGACGGATTCCTACGAGCAGTACTTC
CDR3: CASSPDGTDSYEQYF

D: TRBD2
V: TRBV12-3/TRBV12-4
size: many
J: TRBJ2-2
DNA: TGTGCCAGCAGTTTAGAGGTTGGAGGACTAGCGGGTATCACCGGGGAGCTGTTTTTT
CDR3: CASSLEVGGLAGITGELFF

D: NA
V: TRBV7-3
size: NA
J: TRBJ2-1
DNA: TGTGCCAGCAGCCAAGGGGGGCGGGGGAATGAGCAGTTCTTC
CDR3: CASSQGGRGNEQFF

D: NA
V: TRBV24-1
size: NA
J: TRBJ1-1
DNA: TGTGCCACCAGTGAAGGGGGGGTCGGCACTGAAGCTTTCTTT
CDR3: CATSEGGVGTEAFF

D: TRBD2
V: TRBV20-1
size: few
J: TRBJ2-7
DNA: TGCAGTGCCAAACCTGTGGGACTAGCGGGTGGAGAGCAGTACTTC
CDR3: CSAKPVGLAGGEQYF

D: NA
V: TRBV20-1
size: many
J: TRBJ1-1
DNA: TGCAGTGCTAGAGATTGGCAGGCCTCTGAAGCTTTCTTT
CDR3: CSARDWQASEAFF

D: TRBD2
V: TRBV12-3/TRBV12-4
size: NA
J: TRBJ2-1
DNA: TGTGCCAGCAGTGAGGGACTAGCGGGAGGTGGGCGCAATGAGCAGTTCTTC
CDR3: CASSEGLAGGGRNEQFF

D: TRBD2
V: TRBV19
size: NA
J: TRBJ2-1
DNA: TGTGCCAGTAGTATACTGAAAGCGGGAGGGCCGGACTTTAATCAGCAGTTCTTC
CDR3: CASSILKAGGPDFNQQFF

D: NA
V: TRBV6-9
size: many
J: TRBJ2-7
DNA: TGTGCCAGCAGTTACGGGGGCGGGGCCTCTGCTTCTTCCTACGAGCAGTACTTC
CDR3: CASSYGGGASASSYEQYF